This TCR beta chain was observed in a study of naive and memory T cell subsets. Study-level results: Especially in CD8 cells, naive repertoires contained a few larger clonotypes, possibly CD45RA-re-expressing memory cells.

The CDR3 runs 15 residues. V dropped 4 bases and J dropped 7; count of bases not matched to a gene: 7. Germline-derived CDR1 and CDR2 are SEHNR and FQNEAQ (reference sequence). As concerns this clonotype: Its antigen is undetermined.

Two oligonucleotides, mixed equimolar, formed the beta constant-region primer covering TRBC1 and TRBC2. A single record per CDR3 protein comes from TCRdb applying MiXCR to the UMI-ligation and nested PCR reads. The data contain approximately 140,000 distinct CDR3 sequences, around 15% of them seen just once; the ten biggest clones take up roughly 0.13%. The sequenced sample was naive CD4+ T cells from blood. The origin of this receptor is a human donor in good health. The chain recombines TRBV7-9 with TRBJ2-1, with 10 bases that match TRBD2. CDR3 coding DNA: TGTGCCAGCAGCTCCTCTAGCGGGAGTATGAATGAGCAGTTCTTC. Encoded protein: CASSSSSGSMNEQFF. The full variable domain, with the rest looked up from reference TRBV7-9 and TRBJ2-1, is DTGVSQNPRHKITKRGQNVTFRCDPISEHNRLYWYRQTLGQGPEFLTYFQNEAQLEKSRLLSDRFSAERPKGSFSTLEIQRTEQGDSAMYLCASSSSSGSMNEQFFGPGTRLTVL.